This T cell receptor (beta chain) emerged from a study of blood T cell repertoires in COVID-19. Using immunoSEQ multiplex PCR, the repertoire was profiled, and TCRdb retains in-frame clones only, with some absent. Among a few hundred thousand clones listed, approximately 85% were seen once. The CDR3 is 15 residues long. Between the trimmed V and J ends, which lost 7 bases and 4 bases, there was a span of 19 bases. CDR1 and CDR2 from the germline V gene are MNHEY and SVGAGI. The rearrangement links TRBV6-5 to TRBJ1-2; possible D gene TRBD1, 6 bases. Material: PBMCs or T cells enriched from blood (not recorded which). The receptor's source is a woman between 25 and 40 years old who had recovered from COVID-19. The CDR3 sequence is CASTKEQGLGYGYTF. The CDR3 nucleotides read TGTGCCAGCACCAAGGAACAGGGCCTGGGCTATGGCTACACCTTC.